This T cell receptor (beta chain) was sequenced during a study of control samples from healthy donors and cancer patients (dated by TCRdb to the early 2020s). The library relied on the immunoSEQ multiplex PCR assay. Held by TCRdb, this immuneACCESS table contains in-frame sequences only and omits some clones. Under half of the omission traces to an unresolved V gene where checked; the cause of the rest is unknown. This sample comprises hundreds of thousands of clones, around 79% of them detected only once. 13% of the sample is in the top ten clones. This clone showed up just a few times. What this receptor recognizes is not known. Nothing much larger sits one base from this clone, and base qualities are not available. Specimen: PBMCs. This clonotype was sampled from a woman aged 60 to 75 with lung cancer.

The CDR3 is CASSLVSGTVNEKLFF. In nucleotide form, the sequence is TGTGCCAGCAGCTTAGTTTCCGGGACGGTCAATGAAAAACTGTTTTTT. The chain joins TRBV7-9 to TRBJ1-4, with a tentative D gene TRBD1 over 5 matching bases. The CDR1 and CDR2 encoded by the germline V gene (reference sequence) are SEHNR and FQNEAQ. The CDR3 numbers 16 residues from cysteine through phenylalanine. Only the CDR3 DNA stays, 48 bases, in frame from base 1. Cut back by 1 base and 5 bases, the V and J ends lie 14 bases apart.